Listed here are 3 T cell receptor beta chains from one sample, sequenced in a study of cytomegalovirus exposure and HLA in healthy donors. The PCR employed 60 Vbeta primers together with 13 Jbeta primers. Assay: immunoSEQ multiplex PCR; the TCRdb copy retains only in-frame clones and omits some. The profile covers approximately 190,000 clones, with roughly 80% appearing a single time and 3.8% taken by the ten largest. Sequencing was carried out using PBMCs. Source of these receptors: a middle-aged man in good health and CMV-seronegative.

This clone was counted a few times. This rearrangement joins TRBV5-5 to TRBJ2-7; D unclear. V lost 1 base and J lost 0, with 14 bases in between. The CDR3 loop spans 16 amino acids. Germline V gene data show CDR1 as SGHKS and CDR2 as YYEKEE (reference sequence). This CDR3 reads CASSLNFQAHSYEQYF. Here the CDR3 DNA reads TGTGCCAGCAGCTTGAATTTCCAGGCCCACTCCTACGAGCAGTACTTC.

The J gene is TRBJ2-7, the V gene TRBV19, with D uncertain. Germline V gene lookup returns CDR1 LNHDA and CDR2 SQIVND (reference sequence). Deletions cut 2 bases from V and 2 bases from J, with 10 bases between. The CDR3 totals 14 residues. CDR3 protein: CASSILPWPYEQYF. Here the CDR3 DNA reads TGTGCCAGTAGTATACTCCCCTGGCCCTACGAGCAGTACTTC.

The rearrangement links TRBV7-8 to TRBJ2-7; TRBD1 matches at 12 bases. The CDR3 is made up of 15 amino acids. Unmatched junction bases numbered 4, after V lost 3 bases and J lost 4 bases. CDR1 is SGHVS and CDR2 is FQNEAQ in the germline V gene. This CDR3 reads CASSFPGQGAYEQYF. CDR3 bases: TGTGCCAGCAGCTTCCCGGGACAGGGGGCTTACGAGCAGTACTTC.